This TCR beta chain was found in a study of blood T cell repertoires in COVID-19. In the study overall: Whether acute or convalescent, the COVID-19 samples came from the United States, Italy and Spain. PBMCs, B-cell-depleted T cells, or T cells were the source of the cDNA or gDNA that made up the material.

Enrolment of Seattle patients took place during active infection, and they were followed longitudinally. Per the original methods: Amplified reference gene primers provided the basis for estimating nucleated cell counts. The assay was immunoSEQ multiplex PCR, and TCRdb's table has in-frame clones only and misses some. The DNA was the basis for D and trimming; V, J and clone size are from that table. The sample contains under 200,000 clones, around four fifths of which appear only once. V trimming: 6 bases; J trimming: 7 bases; junction bases outside the gene matches: 5. The CDR3 is made up of 13 amino acids. Germline V gives CDR1 SQVTM, CDR2 ANQGSEA.

The clonotype was recovered from a woman older than 75 with COVID-19, enrolled during active disease. This chain connects TRBV29-1 to TRBJ1-4, with 10 bases identical to TRBD1. Sequencing was performed on peripheral blood. CDR3 loop: CSVETGGSEKLFF. The DNA for the CDR3 is TGCAGCGTGGAGACAGGGGGCAGTGAAAAACTGTTTTTT.